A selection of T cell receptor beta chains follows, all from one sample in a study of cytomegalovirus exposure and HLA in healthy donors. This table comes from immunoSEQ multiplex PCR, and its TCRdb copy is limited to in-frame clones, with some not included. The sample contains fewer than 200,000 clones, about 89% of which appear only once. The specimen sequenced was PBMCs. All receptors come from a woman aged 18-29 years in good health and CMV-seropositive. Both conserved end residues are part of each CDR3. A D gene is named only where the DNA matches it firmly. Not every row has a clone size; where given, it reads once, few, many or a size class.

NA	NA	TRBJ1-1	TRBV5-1	CASSLDSANTEAFF	TGCGCCAGCAGCTTGGACAGTGCGAACACTGAAGCTTTCTTT
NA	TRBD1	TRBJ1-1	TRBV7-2	CASTQDRRNTEAFF	TGTGCCAGCACCCAGGACAGGAGGAACACTGAAGCTTTCTTT
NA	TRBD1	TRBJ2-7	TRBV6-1	CASSEITGGVYEQYF	TGTGCCAGCAGTGAAATTACAGGGGGTGTGTACGAGCAGTACTTC
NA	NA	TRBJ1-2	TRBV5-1	CASSLEGSGPYGYTF	TGCGCCAGCAGCTTGGAGGGGTCAGGCCCCTATGGCTACACCTTC
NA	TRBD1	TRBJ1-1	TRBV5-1	CASSRDRATWDTEAFF	TGCGCCAGCAGCCGGGACAGGGCTACTTGGGACACTGAAGCTTTCTTT
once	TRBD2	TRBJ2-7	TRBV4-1	CASSQVRGLAIYEQYF	TGCGCCAGCAGCCAAGTGAGGGGACTAGCGATATACGAGCAGTACTTC
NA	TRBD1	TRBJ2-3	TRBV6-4	CASSPQGRITDTQYF	TGTGCCAGCAGTCCACAGGGGCGGATCACAGATACGCAGTATTTT
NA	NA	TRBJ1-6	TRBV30	CAWSGTAYNSPLHF	TGTGCCTGGAGTGGGACAGCCTATAATTCACCCCTCCACTTT
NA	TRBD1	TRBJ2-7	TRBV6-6	CASSYSGTGEYEQYF	TGTGCCAGCAGTTACTCCGGGACAGGGGAGTACGAGCAGTACTTC
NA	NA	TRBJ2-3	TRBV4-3	CASSQGLSGRIDTQYF	TGCGCCAGCAGCCAAGGGTTAAGCGGAAGAATAGATACGCAGTATTTT
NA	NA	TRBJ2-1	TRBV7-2	CASSDIADNYNEQFF	TGTGCCAGCAGTGATATAGCGGACAACTACAATGAGCAGTTCTTC
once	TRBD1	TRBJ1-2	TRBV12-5	CASGTGQGANYGYTF	TGTGCTAGTGGTACCGGACAGGGGGCTAACTATGGCTACACCTTC
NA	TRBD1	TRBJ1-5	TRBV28	CASSLPRGTRQPQHF	TGTGCCAGCAGTTTACCCAGGGGGACACGGCAGCCCCAGCATTTT
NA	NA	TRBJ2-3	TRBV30	CAWTGESDTQYF	TGTGCCTGGACAGGGGAATCAGATACGCAGTATTTT
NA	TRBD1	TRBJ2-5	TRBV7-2	CASSRGQGETQYF	TGTGCCAGCAGTCGGGGACAGGGAGAGACCCAGTACTTC
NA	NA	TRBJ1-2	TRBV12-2	CASRLAWDRRGYTF	TGTGCAAGTCGCTTAGCTTGGGACAGGCGAGGCTACACCTTC
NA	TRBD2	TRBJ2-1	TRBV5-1	CASSLAGGHYEQFF	TGCGCCAGCAGCTTGGCGGGGGGGCACTATGAGCAGTTCTTC
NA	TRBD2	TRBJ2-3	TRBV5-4	CASSPLAGGSDTQYF	TGTGCCAGCAGCCCCTTAGCGGGAGGATCAGATACGCAGTATTTT
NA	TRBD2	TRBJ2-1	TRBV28	CASSSRTSGNYNEQFF	TGTGCCAGCAGTTCCCGGACTAGCGGGAACTACAATGAGCAGTTCTTC
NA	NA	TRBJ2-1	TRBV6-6	CATALRGDSYNEQFF	TGTGCCACCGCGTTAAGGGGTGACTCCTACAATGAGCAGTTCTTC
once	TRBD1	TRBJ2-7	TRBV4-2	CASSPTSGTGRHEQYF	TGTGCCAGCAGCCCGACGTCCGGGACAGGGCGTCACGAGCAGTACTTC
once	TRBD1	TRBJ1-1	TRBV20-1	CSAETGSEAFF	TGCAGTGCTGAGACAGGGTCTGAAGCTTTCTTT
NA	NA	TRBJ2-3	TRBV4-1	CASSQDSSWGGGNTQYF	TGCGCCAGCAGCCAAGACTCTAGTTGGGGAGGCGGGAATACGCAGTATTTT
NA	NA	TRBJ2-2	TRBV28	CASSLLAGKNTGELFF	TGTGCCAGCAGTTTGTTGGCAGGGAAGAACACCGGGGAGCTGTTTTTT
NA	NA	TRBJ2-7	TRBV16	CASSPIGDISYEQYF	TGTGCCAGCAGCCCGATAGGGGACATCTCCTACGAGCAGTACTTC
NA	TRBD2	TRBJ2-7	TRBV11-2	CASTPGISGIPYEQYF	TGTGCCAGCACGCCCGGTATTAGCGGGATCCCCTACGAGCAGTACTTC
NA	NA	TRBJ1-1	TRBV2	CASSRQAAEAFF	TGTGCCAGCAGCCGACAGGCCGCTGAAGCTTTCTTT
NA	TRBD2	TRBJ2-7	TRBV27	CASSLVGGETSYEQYF	TGTGCCAGCAGTTTGGTGGGAGGGGAGACTTCGTACGAGCAGTACTTC
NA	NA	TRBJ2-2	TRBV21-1	CASSKRIRGTGELFF	TGTGCCAGCAGCAAAAGGATCAGGGGGACAGGAGAGCTGTTTTTT
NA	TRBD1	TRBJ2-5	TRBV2	CASSGQGVKETQYF	TGTGCCAGCAGTGGACAGGGGGTCAAAGAGACCCAGTACTTC
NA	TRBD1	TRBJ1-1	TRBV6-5	CASSWGQLNTEAFF	TGTGCCAGCAGCTGGGGACAGTTGAACACTGAAGCTTTCTTT
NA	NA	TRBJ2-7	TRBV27	CASSLKGGYYEQYF	TGTGCCAGCAGTTTAAAGGGCGGGTATTACGAGCAGTACTTC
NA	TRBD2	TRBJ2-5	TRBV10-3	CAISPGLAGVETQYF	TGTGCCATCAGCCCCGGACTAGCGGGAGTCGAGACCCAGTACTTC
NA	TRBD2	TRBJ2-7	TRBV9	CASSESGTSGYEQYF	TGTGCCAGCAGCGAGTCCGGGACTAGCGGCTACGAGCAGTACTTC
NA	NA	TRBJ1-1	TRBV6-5	CASTPGGVPTEAFF	TGTGCCAGCACCCCAGGAGGCGTCCCCACTGAAGCTTTCTTT
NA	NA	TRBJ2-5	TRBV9	CASSVEGGKETQYF	TGTGCCAGCAGCGTAGAAGGGGGTAAAGAGACCCAGTACTTC
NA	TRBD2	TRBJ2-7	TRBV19	CASSPRLAPTYEQYF	TGTGCCAGTAGTCCTCGACTAGCACCAACCTACGAGCAGTACTTC
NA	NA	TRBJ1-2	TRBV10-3	CAISDSTGYGYGYTF	TGTGCCATCAGTGATTCAACAGGGTACGGCTATGGCTACACCTTC
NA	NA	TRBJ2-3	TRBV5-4	CASSKEPQSTDTQYF	TGTGCCAGCAGCAAGGAGCCCCAAAGCACAGATACGCAGTATTTT
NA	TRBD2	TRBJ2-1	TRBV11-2	CASSFLTSGGYNEQFF	TGTGCCAGCAGCTTCTTGACTAGCGGGGGATACAATGAGCAGTTCTTC
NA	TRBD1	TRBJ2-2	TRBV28	CASSDRVPGELFF	TGTGCCAGCAGTGACAGGGTTCCCGGGGAGCTGTTTTTT
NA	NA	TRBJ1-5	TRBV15	CATSRDRFRGYSNQPQHF	TGTGCCACCAGCAGAGATAGGTTTAGGGGGTATAGCAATCAGCCCCAGCATTTT
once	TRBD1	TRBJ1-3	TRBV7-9	CASIQAAGGDGNTIYF	TGTGCCAGCATCCAAGCAGCAGGGGGTGATGGAAACACCATATATTTT
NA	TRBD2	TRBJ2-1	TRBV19	CASSPSTSGEQFF	TGTGCCAGTAGTCCTAGTACTAGCGGAGAGCAGTTCTTC
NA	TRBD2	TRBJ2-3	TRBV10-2	CATHPRGGVPDTQYF	TGCGCCACCCACCCCCGCGGGGGGGTGCCAGATACGCAGTATTTT
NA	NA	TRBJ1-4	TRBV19	CASNLQRNEKLFF	TGTGCCAGTAACTTGCAGCGTAATGAAAAACTGTTTTTT
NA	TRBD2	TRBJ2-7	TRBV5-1	CASSLPGLADAYEQYF	TGCGCCAGCAGCTTACCGGGACTAGCGGACGCCTACGAGCAGTACTTC
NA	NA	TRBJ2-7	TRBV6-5	CASRGLNSYEQYF	TGTGCCAGCAGGGGACTTAACTCCTACGAGCAGTACTTC
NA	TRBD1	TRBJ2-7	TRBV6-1	CATATGFSYEQYF	TGTGCCACCGCGACAGGGTTCTCCTACGAGCAGTACTTC
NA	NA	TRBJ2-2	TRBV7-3	CASSSQGGLTGELFF	TGTGCCAGCAGCTCCCAGGGGGGATTGACCGGGGAGCTGTTTTTT